This entry lists 5 T cell receptor beta chains sequenced from one sample in a study of blood T cell repertoires in COVID-19. Generated by immunoSEQ multiplex PCR, the TCRdb table keeps only in-frame clones and is missing some. The profile shows approximately 94,000 clones, 90% to 95% of them singletons. The sequencing sample was made of peripheral blood. The source is a man between 50 and 59 years old with active COVID-19.

The chain uses TRBV9 and TRBJ1-2; D is undetermined. V lost 2 bases, J lost 4 bases, and 15 bases lay in between. The CDR3 runs to 15 residues. Germline CDR1 and CDR2: SGDLS and YYNGEE. CDR3 residues: CASSVGSGGTYGYTF. The CDR3 region has the DNA TGTGCCAGCAGCGTTGGATCGGGAGGTACCTATGGCTACACCTTC.

The chain employs TRBV2 and TRBJ2-2; 10 positions match TRBD2. Germline assignment: CDR1 SNHLY and CDR2 FYNNEI. The V segment lost 2 bases and the J segment 6 bases; nucleotides outside the gene matches: 3. The CDR3 runs 15 residues. Here the CDR3 reads CASSELAGEAGELFF. CDR3 DNA: TGTGCCAGCAGTGAACTAGCGGGAGAGGCCGGGGAGCTGTTTTTT.

The rearrangement joins TRBV18 to TRBJ2-5, with D maybe TRBD1 (6 bases). This CDR3 spans 15 amino acids. Trimming left V 3 bases short and J 5 bases short, with 16 bases between. Germline V CDR1 and CDR2: KGHSH, LQKENI. The CDR3 reads CASSPIQGTPETQYF. The CDR3 nucleotides read TGTGCCAGCTCACCTATTCAAGGGACACCGGAGACCCAGTACTTC. The full variable domain, its missing parts supplied by reference TRBV18 and TRBJ2-5, is NAGVMQNPRHLVRRRGQEARLRCSPMKGHSHVYWYRQLPEEGLKFMVYLQKENIIDESGMPKERFSAEFPKEGPSILRIQQVVRGDSAAYFCASSPIQGTPETQYFGPGTRLLVL.

The V and J genes are TRBV3-1 (or the pseudogene TRBV3-2) and TRBJ1-5, with 8 nucleotides matching TRBD1. Unmatched junction bases numbered 7, after V lost 1 base and J lost 2 bases. The V gene's germline CDR1 is LGHDT and CDR2 YNNKEL (reference sequence). CDR3 length: 17 residues. The CDR3 nucleotides are TGTGCCAGCAGCCAAGGTCAGGGGGCTTTTGGCAATCAGCCCCAGCATTTT. Translation gives CASSQGQGAFGNQPQHF.

This chain connects TRBV3-1 (or the pseudogene TRBV3-2) to TRBJ1-1, with a possible D match to TRBD1 (6 bases). This CDR3 has 14 amino acids. V dropped 4 bases and J dropped 1 base, with 10 bases sitting between them. Germline-derived CDR1 and CDR2 are LGHDT and YNNKEL (reference sequence). The CDR3 region has the DNA TGTGCCAGCAGCCCAAAGACAGGGAACACTGAAGCTTTCTTT. It yields the protein CASSPKTGNTEAFF.